These T cell receptor beta chains were read from a single sample in a study of blood T cell repertoires in COVID-19. Assay: immunoSEQ multiplex PCR; the TCRdb copy retains only in-frame clones and omits some. Of 71,000 or so clones in the sample, over 70% were seen once. The sequenced material came from peripheral blood. These receptors came from a middle-aged man with active COVID-19. Each CDR3 is given with its conserved first and last residue. Each record gives: D gene, J gene, clone size, V gene, CDR3 protein, CDR3 DNA. A D gene is named only where the DNA matches it firmly. Expanded clones are given a class, and other clones once, few, many or no size at all.

d_call: TRBD2; j_call: TRBJ2-1; clone_size: NA; v_call: TRBV9; cdr3_aa: CASSVEGLAGAEQFF; cdr3_nt: TGTGCCAGCAGCGTAGAGGGACTAGCGGGAGCCGAGCAGTTCTTC
d_call: TRBD1; j_call: TRBJ2-1; clone_size: NA; v_call: TRBV28; cdr3_aa: CASAAQGAGQFF; cdr3_nt: TGTGCCAGCGCCGCACAGGGGGCAGGGCAGTTCTTC
d_call: NA; j_call: TRBJ2-3; clone_size: NA; v_call: TRBV7-3; cdr3_aa: CASSFLSVGTDTQYF; cdr3_nt: TGTGCCAGCAGCTTCTTGTCGGTCGGCACAGATACGCAGTATTTT
d_call: NA; j_call: TRBJ1-1; clone_size: NA; v_call: TRBV9; cdr3_aa: CASSVDWNTEAFF; cdr3_nt: TGTGCCAGCAGCGTCGACTGGAACACTGAAGCTTTCTTT
d_call: TRBD1; j_call: TRBJ1-5; clone_size: NA; v_call: TRBV6-5; cdr3_aa: CASTLGTVSNQPQHF; cdr3_nt: TGTGCCAGCACCTTAGGGACAGTTAGCAATCAGCCCCAGCATTTT
d_call: TRBD2; j_call: TRBJ2-1; clone_size: NA; v_call: TRBV18; cdr3_aa: CASSPRREGPGEQFF; cdr3_nt: TGTGCCAGCTCACCCAGGCGGGAGGGCCCGGGTGAGCAGTTCTTC
d_call: NA; j_call: TRBJ1-4; clone_size: once; v_call: TRBV5-1; cdr3_aa: CASSLEGVRGEKLFF; cdr3_nt: TGCGCCAGCAGCTTGGAGGGGGTCAGAGGTGAAAAACTGTTTTTT
d_call: NA; j_call: TRBJ1-1; clone_size: once; v_call: TRBV11-2; cdr3_aa: CASSLAGVPEAFF; cdr3_nt: TGTGCCAGCAGCTTGGCAGGGGTGCCTGAAGCTTTCTTT
d_call: TRBD1; j_call: TRBJ1-2; clone_size: NA; v_call: TRBV29-1; cdr3_aa: CSVEERRRQGVGYTF; cdr3_nt: TGCAGCGTTGAAGAAAGAAGGAGACAGGGCGTTGGCTACACCTTC
d_call: NA; j_call: TRBJ2-1; clone_size: NA; v_call: TRBV9; cdr3_aa: CASSVAGDSYNEQFF; cdr3_nt: TGTGCCAGCAGCGTAGCGGGGGACTCCTACAATGAGCAGTTCTTC
d_call: TRBD1; j_call: TRBJ1-2; clone_size: NA; v_call: TRBV29-1; cdr3_aa: CSVGGQSYGYTF; cdr3_nt: TGCAGCGTTGGGGGACAGAGCTATGGCTACACCTTC
d_call: TRBD1; j_call: TRBJ2-7; clone_size: NA; v_call: TRBV14; cdr3_aa: CASSQGLGQLSYEQYF; cdr3_nt: TGTGCCAGCAGCCAAGGGTTGGGACAGCTCTCCTACGAGCAGTACTTC
d_call: NA; j_call: TRBJ2-7; clone_size: NA; v_call: TRBV7-8; cdr3_aa: CASSLDTPGFEQYF; cdr3_nt: TGTGCCAGCAGCTTAGATACCCCAGGGTTCGAGCAGTACTTC
d_call: NA; j_call: TRBJ2-7; clone_size: NA; v_call: TRBV28; cdr3_aa: CASSITYEQYF; cdr3_nt: TGTGCCAGCAGTATAACCTACGAGCAGTACTTC
d_call: NA; j_call: TRBJ2-2; clone_size: NA; v_call: TRBV6-2/TRBV6-3; cdr3_aa: CASSSTHPNDAGELFF; cdr3_nt: TGTGCCAGCAGTTCGACTCACCCAAACGACGCCGGGGAGCTGTTTTTT
d_call: TRBD2; j_call: TRBJ2-2; clone_size: NA; v_call: TRBV20-1; cdr3_aa: CSASLAGEVGELFF; cdr3_nt: TGCAGTGCTAGTCTAGCGGGGGAGGTCGGGGAGCTGTTTTTT
d_call: NA; j_call: TRBJ2-2; clone_size: NA; v_call: TRBV28; cdr3_aa: CASRRQVTGELFF; cdr3_nt: TGTGCCAGCAGAAGACAAGTTACCGGGGAGCTGTTTTTT
d_call: NA; j_call: TRBJ1-4; clone_size: NA; v_call: TRBV2; cdr3_aa: CASSEDGTGVEKLFF; cdr3_nt: TGTGCCAGCAGTGAAGATGGGACGGGGGTTGAAAAACTGTTTTTT